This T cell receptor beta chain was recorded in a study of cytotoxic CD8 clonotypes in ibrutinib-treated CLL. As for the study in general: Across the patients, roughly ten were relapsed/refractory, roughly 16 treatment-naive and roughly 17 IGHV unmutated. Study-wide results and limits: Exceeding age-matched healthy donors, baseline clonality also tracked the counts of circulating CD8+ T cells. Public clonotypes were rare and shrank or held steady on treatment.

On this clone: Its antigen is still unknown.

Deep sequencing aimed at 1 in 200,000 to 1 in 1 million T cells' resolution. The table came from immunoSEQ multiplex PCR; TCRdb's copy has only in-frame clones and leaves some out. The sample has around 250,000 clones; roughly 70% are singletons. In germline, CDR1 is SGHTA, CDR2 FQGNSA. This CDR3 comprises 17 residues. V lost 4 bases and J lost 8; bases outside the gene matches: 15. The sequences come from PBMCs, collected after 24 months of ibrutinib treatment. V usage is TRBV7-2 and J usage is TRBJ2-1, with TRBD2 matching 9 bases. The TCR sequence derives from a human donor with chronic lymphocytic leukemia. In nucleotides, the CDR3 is TGTGCCAGCAGCTGGCGGCGCGGACTAGCGACATTCGATGAGCAGTTCTTC. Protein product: CASSWRRGLATFDEQFF.